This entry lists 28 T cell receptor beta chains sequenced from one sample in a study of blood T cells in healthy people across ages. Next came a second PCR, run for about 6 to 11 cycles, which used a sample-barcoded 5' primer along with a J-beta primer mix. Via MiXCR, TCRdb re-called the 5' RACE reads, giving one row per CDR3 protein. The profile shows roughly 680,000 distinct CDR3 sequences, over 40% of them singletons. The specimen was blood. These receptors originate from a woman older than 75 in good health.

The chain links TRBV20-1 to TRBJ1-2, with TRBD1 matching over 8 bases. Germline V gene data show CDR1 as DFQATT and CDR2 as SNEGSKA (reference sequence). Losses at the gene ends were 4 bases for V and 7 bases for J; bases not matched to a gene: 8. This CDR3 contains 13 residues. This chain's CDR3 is CSAMDREAGGYTF. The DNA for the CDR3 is TGCAGTGCTATGGACAGGGAGGCAGGTGGCTACACCTTC.

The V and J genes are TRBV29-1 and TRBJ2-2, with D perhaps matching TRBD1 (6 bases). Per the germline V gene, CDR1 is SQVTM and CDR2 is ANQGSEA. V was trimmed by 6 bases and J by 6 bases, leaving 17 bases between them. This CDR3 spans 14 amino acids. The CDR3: CSVQGGLGPGELFF. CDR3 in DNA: TGCAGCGTCCAAGGGGGTCTCGGGCCCGGGGAGCTGTTTTTT.

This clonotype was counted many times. CDR3 bases: TGTGCCAGCAGTCCGACGGCCTTGGAGACCCAGTACTTC. It translates to CASSPTALETQYF. The V call is TRBV7-3, the J call TRBJ2-5, with D hard to call. V lost 6 bases and J 5 bases, leaving 13 bases between the germline ends. Germline lookup yields CDR1 SGHTA and CDR2 FQGTGA. This CDR3 has 13 residues.

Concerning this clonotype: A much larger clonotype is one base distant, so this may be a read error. The CDR3 region has the DNA TGTGCCAGCAGTTTATACCTAGCGGGAAGCTCCTACAATGAGCAGTACTTC. It specifies CASSLYLAGSSYNEQYF. The V call is TRBV28, the J call TRBJ2-1; 9 nucleotides match TRBD2. The better agreement between TRBJ2-7 and the DNA end casts doubt on the J call. Germline-derived CDR1 and CDR2 are MDHEN and SYDVKM. This CDR3 contains 17 residues.

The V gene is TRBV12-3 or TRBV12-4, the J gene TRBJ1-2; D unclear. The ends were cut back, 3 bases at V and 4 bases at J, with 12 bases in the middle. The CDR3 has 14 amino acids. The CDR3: CASSFGPSAYGYTF. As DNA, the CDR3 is TGTGCCAGCAGTTTCGGCCCCTCGGCCTATGGCTACACCTTC.

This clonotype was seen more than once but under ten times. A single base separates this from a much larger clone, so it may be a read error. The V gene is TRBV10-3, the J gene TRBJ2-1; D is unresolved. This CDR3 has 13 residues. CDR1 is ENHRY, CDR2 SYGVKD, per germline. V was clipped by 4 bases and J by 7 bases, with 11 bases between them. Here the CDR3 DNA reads TGTGCCATCAGTGGCCAGGCAGCAAATGAGCAGTTCTTC. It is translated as CAISGQAANEQFF.

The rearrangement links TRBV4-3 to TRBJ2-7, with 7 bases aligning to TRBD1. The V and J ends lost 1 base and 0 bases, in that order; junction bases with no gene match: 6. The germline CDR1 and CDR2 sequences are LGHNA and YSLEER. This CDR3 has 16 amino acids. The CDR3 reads CASSQATGTVSYEQYF. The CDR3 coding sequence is TGCGCCAGCAGCCAAGCAACCGGGACAGTCTCCTACGAGCAGTACTTC.

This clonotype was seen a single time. In DNA, the CDR3 is TGTGCCAGCTCAGCTGGGGGGGCCAACGTCCTGACTTTC. It codes for CASSAGGANVLTF. The J gene is TRBJ2-6, the V gene TRBV18; D remains unclear. Trimming cost V 5 bases and J 4 bases, with 6 bases left between them. Germline V gives CDR1 KGHSH, CDR2 LQKENI. The CDR3 contains 13 residues.

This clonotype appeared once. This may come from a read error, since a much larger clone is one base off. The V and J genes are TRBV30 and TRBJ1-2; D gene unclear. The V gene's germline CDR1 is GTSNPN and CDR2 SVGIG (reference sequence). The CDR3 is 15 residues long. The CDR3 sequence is CARSPSSAPIWGYTF. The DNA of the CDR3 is TGTGCCCGGAGCCCCAGTTCGGCTCCCATATGGGGCTACACCTTC.

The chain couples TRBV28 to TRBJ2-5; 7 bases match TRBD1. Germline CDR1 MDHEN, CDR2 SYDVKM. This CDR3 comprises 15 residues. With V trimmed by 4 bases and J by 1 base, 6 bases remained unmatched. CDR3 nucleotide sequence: TGTGCCAGCAGTTCCGACAGGGCGGCCCAAGAGACCCAGTACTTC. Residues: CASSSDRAAQETQYF.

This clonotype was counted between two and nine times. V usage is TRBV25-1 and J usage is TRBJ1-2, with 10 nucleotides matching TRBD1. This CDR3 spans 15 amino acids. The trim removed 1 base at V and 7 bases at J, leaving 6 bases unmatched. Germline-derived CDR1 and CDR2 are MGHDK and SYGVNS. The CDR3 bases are TGTGCCAGCAGTGAATCTGGGACAGGGGTGATTGGCTACACCTTC. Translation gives CASSESGTGVIGYTF.

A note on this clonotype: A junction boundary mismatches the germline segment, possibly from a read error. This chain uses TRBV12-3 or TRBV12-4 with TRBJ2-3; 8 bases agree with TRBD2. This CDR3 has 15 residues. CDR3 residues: CASSLPSGSADAQYF. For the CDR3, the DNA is TGTGCCAGCAGTTTACCCAGCGGGAGCGCAGATGCGCAGTATTTT.

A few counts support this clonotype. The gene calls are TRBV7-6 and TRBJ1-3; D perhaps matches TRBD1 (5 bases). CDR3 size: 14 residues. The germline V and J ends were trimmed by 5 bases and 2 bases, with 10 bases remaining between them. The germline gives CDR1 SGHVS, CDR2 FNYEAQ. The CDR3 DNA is TGTGCCAGCAGCCCCGGGGCGGCTGGAAACACCATATATTTT. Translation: CASSPGAAGNTIYF.

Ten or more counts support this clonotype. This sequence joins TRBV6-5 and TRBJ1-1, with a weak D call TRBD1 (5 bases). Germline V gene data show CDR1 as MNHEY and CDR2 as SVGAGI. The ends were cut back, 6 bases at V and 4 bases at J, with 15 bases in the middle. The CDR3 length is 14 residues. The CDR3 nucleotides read TGTGCCAGCAGCCGGGGGGGTCTGGGCACTGAAGCTTTCTTT. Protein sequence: CASSRGGLGTEAFF.

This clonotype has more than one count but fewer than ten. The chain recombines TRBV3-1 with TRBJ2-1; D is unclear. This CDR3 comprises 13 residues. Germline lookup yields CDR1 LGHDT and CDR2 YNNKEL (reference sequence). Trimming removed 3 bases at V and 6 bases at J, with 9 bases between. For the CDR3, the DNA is TGTGCCAGCAGCCAGAGAGAAAGCAATGAGCAGTTCTTC. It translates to CASSQRESNEQFF.

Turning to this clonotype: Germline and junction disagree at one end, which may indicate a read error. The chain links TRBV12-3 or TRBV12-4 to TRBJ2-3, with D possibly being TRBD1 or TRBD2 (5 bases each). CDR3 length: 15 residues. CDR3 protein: CASSPGRGSADMQYF. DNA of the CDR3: TGTGCCAGCAGCCCAGGAAGGGGTAGCGCAGATATGCAGTATTTT.

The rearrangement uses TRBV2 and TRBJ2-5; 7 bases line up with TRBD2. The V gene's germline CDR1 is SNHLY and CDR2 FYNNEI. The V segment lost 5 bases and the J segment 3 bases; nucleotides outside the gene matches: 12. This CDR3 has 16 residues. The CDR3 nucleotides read TGTGCCAGCAGTCGACTAGCTACTACCGGTAAAGAGACCCAGTACTTC. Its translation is CASSRLATTGKETQYF.

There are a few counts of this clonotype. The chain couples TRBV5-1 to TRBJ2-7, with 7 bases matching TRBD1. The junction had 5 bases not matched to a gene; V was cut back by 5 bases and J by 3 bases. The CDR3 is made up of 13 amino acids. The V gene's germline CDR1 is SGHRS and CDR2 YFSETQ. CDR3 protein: CASRTGTDYEQYF. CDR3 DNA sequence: TGCGCCAGCAGAACCGGGACAGACTACGAGCAGTACTTC. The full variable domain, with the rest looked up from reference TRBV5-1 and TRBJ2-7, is KAGVTQTPRYLIKTRGQQVTLSCSPISGHRSVSWYQQTPGQGLQFLFEYFSETQRNKGNFPGRFSGRQFSNSRSEMNVSTLELGDSALYLCASRTGTDYEQYFGPGTRLTVT.

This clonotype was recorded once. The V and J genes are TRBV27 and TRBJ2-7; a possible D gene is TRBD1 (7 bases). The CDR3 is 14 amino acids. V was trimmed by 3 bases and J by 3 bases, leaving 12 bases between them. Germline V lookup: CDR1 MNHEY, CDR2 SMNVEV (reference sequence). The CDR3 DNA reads TGTGCCAGCAGTTTCCAGGGGGGCGGCTACGAGCAGTACTTC. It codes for CASSFQGGGYEQYF.

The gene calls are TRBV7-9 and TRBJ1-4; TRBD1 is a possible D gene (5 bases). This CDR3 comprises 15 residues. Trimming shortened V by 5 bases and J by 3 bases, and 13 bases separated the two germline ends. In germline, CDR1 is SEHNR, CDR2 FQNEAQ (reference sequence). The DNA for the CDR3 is TGTGCCAGCAGCCGCCGGGACCCCGCTAATGAAAAACTGTTTTTT. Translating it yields CASSRRDPANEKLFF. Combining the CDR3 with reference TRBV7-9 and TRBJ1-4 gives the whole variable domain DTGVSQNPRHKITKRGQNVTFRCDPISEHNRLYWYRQTLGQGPEFLTYFQNEAQLEKSRLLSDRFSAERPKGSFSTLEIQRTEQGDSAMYLCASSRRDPANEKLFFGSGTQLSVL.

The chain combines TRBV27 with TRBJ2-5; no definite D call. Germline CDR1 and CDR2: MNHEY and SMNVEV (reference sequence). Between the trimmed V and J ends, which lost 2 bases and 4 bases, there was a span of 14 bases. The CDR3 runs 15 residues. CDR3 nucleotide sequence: TGTGCCAGCAGTTTACGTCCGACCGTGGGAGAGACCCAGTACTTC. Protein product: CASSLRPTVGETQYF.

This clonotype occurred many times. The CDR3 DNA sequence: TGTGCCAGCAGTGAAGGGACTGGGTACAATGAGCAGTTCTTC. It is translated as CASSEGTGYNEQFF. The J gene is TRBJ2-1, the V gene TRBV6-1; D perhaps matches TRBD2 (5 bases). This CDR3 comprises 14 residues. Germline lookup yields CDR1 MNHNS and CDR2 SASEGT. The V end lost 1 base, the J end lost 4 bases, and 8 bases lay between the germline ends.

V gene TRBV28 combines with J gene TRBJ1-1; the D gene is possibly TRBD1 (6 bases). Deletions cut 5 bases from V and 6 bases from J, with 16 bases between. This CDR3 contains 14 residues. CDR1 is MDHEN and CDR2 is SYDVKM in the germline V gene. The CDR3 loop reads CASSLRTVWPEAFF. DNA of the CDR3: TGTGCCAGCAGTCTCAGGACAGTGTGGCCTGAAGCTTTCTTT.

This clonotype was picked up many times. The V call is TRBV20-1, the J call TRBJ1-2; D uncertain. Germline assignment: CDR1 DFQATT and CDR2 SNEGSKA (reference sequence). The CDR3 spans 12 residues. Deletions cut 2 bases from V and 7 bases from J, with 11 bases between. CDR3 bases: TGCAGTGCTAGACCCGGGGAGGGTGGCTACACCTTC. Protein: CSARPGEGGYTF.

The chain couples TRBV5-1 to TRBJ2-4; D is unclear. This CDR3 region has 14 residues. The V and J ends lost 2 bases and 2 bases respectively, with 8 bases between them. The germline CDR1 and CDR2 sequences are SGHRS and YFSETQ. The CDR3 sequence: CASSFLDPKNIQYF. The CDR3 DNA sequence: TGCGCCAGCAGCTTTTTGGATCCCAAAAACATTCAGTACTTC.

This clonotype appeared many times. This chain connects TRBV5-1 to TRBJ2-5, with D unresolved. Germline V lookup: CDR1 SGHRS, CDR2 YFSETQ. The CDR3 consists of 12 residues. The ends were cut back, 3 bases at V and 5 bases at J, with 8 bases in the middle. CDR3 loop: CASSSGWETQYF. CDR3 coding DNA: TGCGCCAGCAGCTCCGGATGGGAGACCCAGTACTTC.

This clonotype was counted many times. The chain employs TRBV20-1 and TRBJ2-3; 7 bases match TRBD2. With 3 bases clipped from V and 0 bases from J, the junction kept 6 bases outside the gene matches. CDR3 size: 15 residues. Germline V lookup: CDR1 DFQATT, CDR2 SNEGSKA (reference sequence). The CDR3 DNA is TGCAGTGCTAGCCCACTAGCGCGTAGCACAGATACGCAGTATTTT. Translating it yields CSASPLARSTDTQYF.

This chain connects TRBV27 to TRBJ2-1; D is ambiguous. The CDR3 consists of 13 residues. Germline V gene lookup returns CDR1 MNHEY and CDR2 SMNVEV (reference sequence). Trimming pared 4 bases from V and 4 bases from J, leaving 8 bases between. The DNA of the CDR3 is TGTGCCAGCAGTTGGCTGGGATACAATGAGCAGTTCTTC. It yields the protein CASSWLGYNEQFF.